The 27 T cell receptor beta chains below were found in one sample sequenced in a study of T cell responses to AZD1222 COVID-19 vaccine. Data came from immunoSEQ multiplex PCR; TCRdb stores just in-frame clones and leaves some out. The repertoire has about 110,000 clones, roughly 89% of them found once; the top ten carry roughly 3%. Specimen: peripheral blood, collected on day 0 of MenACWY control vaccination. The receptors come from an adult in good health.

V usage is TRBV4-1 and J usage is TRBJ2-5, with 8 bases fitting TRBD1. This CDR3 contains 15 residues. Germline V gene data show CDR1 as MGHRA and CDR2 as YSYEKL. V dropped 4 bases and J dropped 5; count of bases not matched to a gene: 9. CDR3 in amino acids: CASSPGTGGEETQYF. For the CDR3, the DNA is TGCGCCAGCAGCCCGGGGACAGGAGGGGAGGAGACCCAGTACTTC.

This clone was counted once. J is TRBJ2-7 and V is TRBV4-3; TRBD1 matches 9 bases. Trimming cost V 5 bases and J 3 bases; bases outside gene matches: 14. This CDR3 region has 17 residues. Germline V gives CDR1 LGHNA, CDR2 YSLEER. CDR3 loop: CASSFQSMGQGNYEQYF. The CDR3 bases are TGCGCCAGCAGCTTCCAATCCATGGGACAGGGTAACTACGAGCAGTACTTC.

The chain uses TRBV27 and TRBJ2-5; D is unresolved. Between the trimmed V and J ends, which lost 3 bases and 1 base, there was a span of 6 bases. The CDR3 has 13 amino acids. Germline CDR1 is MNHEY and CDR2 is SMNVEV (reference sequence). The CDR3: CASSLAVQETQYF. The CDR3 DNA follows: TGTGCCAGCAGTTTGGCGGTCCAAGAGACCCAGTACTTC.

V gene TRBV14 combines with J gene TRBJ2-7, with no clear D. The CDR3 covers 12 residues. V lost 8 bases and J lost 3, with 11 bases in between. CDR1 is SGHDN, CDR2 FVKESK, per germline. The chain's CDR3 is CASPGLHYEQYF. The CDR3, as DNA: TGTGCCAGCCCGGGCCTCCACTACGAGCAGTACTTC.

V usage is TRBV12-3 or TRBV12-4 and J usage is TRBJ1-1, with D tentatively TRBD1 (6 bases). The CDR3 runs to 13 residues. The ends were cut back, 3 bases at V and 10 bases at J, with 15 bases in the middle. The CDR3 nucleotides read TGTGCCAGCAGTTTTGGGCAGGGGAGGGGAGCTTTCTTT. Protein sequence: CASSFGQGRGAFF.

The J gene is TRBJ2-5, the V gene TRBV11-2; D uncertain. The germline V and J ends were trimmed by 8 bases and 5 bases, with 9 bases remaining between them. Germline V CDR1 and CDR2: SGHAT, FQNNGV. The CDR3 is 11 amino acids. CDR3 protein: CASQEQETQYF. CDR3 sequence (DNA): TGTGCCAGCCAGGAACAGGAGACCCAGTACTTC.

The CDR3 DNA reads TGTGCCAGCTCCGGACAGGGATGGAATAACGAGCAGTACTTC. It specifies CASSGQGWNNEQYF. V and J are TRBV18 and TRBJ2-7; 8 nucleotides align to TRBD1. Germline CDR1 KGHSH, CDR2 LQKENI. This CDR3 contains 14 residues. Trimming at V came to 6 bases and at J to 5 bases, leaving 9 bases not matched to a gene.

In nucleotides, the CDR3 is TGTGCCCTTGGCTTCTCCTATAATTCACCCCTCCACTTT. The encoded protein is CALGFSYNSPLHF. The chain is built from TRBV30 and TRBJ1-6; D unresolved. Between the trimmed V and J ends, which lost 8 bases and 0 bases, there was a span of 8 bases. The CDR3 is made up of 13 amino acids. Germline CDR1 GTSNPN, CDR2 SVGIG (reference sequence).

The CDR3 DNA sequence: TGCGCCAGCAGCTTGGCAGGGGAGGCCGGGGAGCTGTTTTTT. Translation gives CASSLAGEAGELFF. V usage is TRBV5-1 and J usage is TRBJ2-2; tentatively, D is TRBD1 or TRBD2 (6 bases each). The CDR3 is 14 amino acids. Trimming removed 0 bases from V and 6 bases from J, with 9 bases in between. The germline gives CDR1 SGHRS, CDR2 YFSETQ.

The chain links TRBV4-1 to TRBJ1-2; TRBD1 agrees at 10 bases. V gave up 0 bases and J gave up 8 bases; unmatched junction bases: 6. Looked up from germline, CDR1 is MGHRA and CDR2 is YSYEKL. The CDR3 has 15 residues. CDR3 bases: TGCGCCAGCAGCCAAGATATGGGGACAGGGGTAGGCTACACCTTC. Amino acids: CASSQDMGTGVGYTF.

The rearrangement joins TRBV5-1 to TRBJ2-3, with D maybe TRBD1 (6 bases). Trimming took off 3 bases at V and 3 bases at J, with 14 bases between the two ends. Germline CDR1 reads SGHRS; CDR2 reads YFSETQ. The CDR3 is made up of 15 amino acids. The CDR3 loop reads CASSYGQTGTDTQYF. In DNA form, the CDR3 reads TGCGCCAGCAGCTACGGACAGACCGGGACAGATACGCAGTATTTT.

This clone occurred once. CDR3 residues: CSALGAGGDGQPQHF. The CDR3 DNA is TGCAGCGCCCTAGGGGCAGGGGGGGATGGTCAGCCCCAGCATTTT. The chain carries TRBV29-1 and TRBJ1-5; 7 bases agree with TRBD1. The CDR3 runs 15 residues. Germline CDR1 SQVTM, CDR2 ANQGSEA. Trimming took 7 bases from V and 6 from J; bases not matched to a gene: 15.

The chain recombines TRBV15 with TRBJ2-7, with D uncertain. CDR3 length equals 18 residues. The germline V and J ends were trimmed by 0 bases and 0 bases, with 18 bases remaining between them. Looked up from germline, CDR1 is LNHNV and CDR2 is YYDKDF (reference sequence). The CDR3 DNA sequence: TGTGCCACCAGCAGAGAGCTTAGTGGACGCCAGAGCTCCTACGAGCAGTACTTC. It specifies CATSRELSGRQSSYEQYF.

This chain connects TRBV19 to TRBJ2-2; the D gene is possibly TRBD2 (7 bases). V lost 9 bases, J lost 9 bases, and 14 bases lay in between. The CDR3 contains 12 residues. In germline, CDR1 is LNHDA, CDR2 SQIVND (reference sequence). CDR3 loop: CASCGGSRELFF. For the CDR3, the DNA is TGTGCCAGCTGCGGGGGCAGCAGGGAGCTGTTTTTT.

This chain connects TRBV5-1 to TRBJ1-1, with a possible D match to TRBD1 (6 bases). V was clipped by 6 bases and J by 3 bases, with 12 bases between them. CDR3 size: 13 residues. The V gene's germline CDR1 is SGHRS and CDR2 YFSETQ. CDR3: CASTSGEDTEAFF. The CDR3 region has the DNA TGCGCCAGCACCTCAGGGGAGGACACTGAAGCTTTCTTT.

The chain carries TRBV4-3 and TRBJ1-3; D remains ambiguous. The CDR3 has 15 amino acids. Trimming removed 1 base from V and 4 bases from J, with 11 bases in between. The germline gives CDR1 LGHNA, CDR2 YSLEER. CDR3 DNA: TGCGCCAGCAGCCAAGGCCCAATTACCGGAAACACCATATATTTT. It is translated as CASSQGPITGNTIYF.

The chain is built from TRBV5-1 and TRBJ2-1; D perhaps matches TRBD1 (6 bases). V lost 0 bases and J lost 4, with 11 bases in between. This CDR3 spans 15 amino acids. Germline assignment: CDR1 SGHRS and CDR2 YFSETQ. The CDR3 nucleotides are TGCGCCAGCAGCTTGGAAGCAGGGGAATACAATGAGCAGTTCTTC. It codes for CASSLEAGEYNEQFF.

V and J are TRBV7-9 and TRBJ1-6, with TRBD1 matching 10 bases. The CDR3 loop spans 19 amino acids. The trim removed 1 base at V and 0 bases at J, leaving 6 bases unmatched. Germline values: CDR1 SEHNR, CDR2 FQNEAQ (reference sequence). The CDR3 loop reads CASSLDRTGGSSYNSPLHF. The CDR3 DNA reads as TGTGCCAGCAGCTTAGATCGGACAGGGGGGAGCTCCTATAATTCACCCCTCCACTTT.

The CDR3, as DNA: TGTGCCAGCAGTCCCCGACGGGCTCGAGGCTACACCTTC. Protein: CASSPRRARGYTF. The gene calls are TRBV28 and TRBJ1-2; no definite D call. The V end was cut by 5 bases, the J end by 8 bases, with 15 bases between. The CDR3 is 13 residues long. CDR1 is MDHEN, CDR2 SYDVKM, per germline.

Only a few counts were recorded for this clone. The chain combines TRBV10-3 with TRBJ2-2; D may be TRBD1 (6 bases). Germline V gene sequence: CDR1 ENHRY, CDR2 SYGVKD. V lost 5 bases and J 1 base, leaving 11 bases between the germline ends. This CDR3 comprises 15 residues. The DNA for the CDR3 is TGTGCCATCAGTCCGAGGACAGTGAACACCGGGGAGCTGTTTTTT. Its translation: CAISPRTVNTGELFF.

CDR3 sequence reads: CAISPQGLENTEAFF. CDR3 sequence (DNA): TGTGCCATCAGTCCTCAGGGTCTTGAGAACACTGAAGCTTTCTTT. V and J are TRBV10-3 and TRBJ1-1, with D possibly TRBD1 on 5 matching bases. The CDR3 consists of 15 residues. The germline V gene has CDR1 ENHRY and CDR2 SYGVKD. V lost 5 bases and J lost 1, with 14 bases in between.

V is TRBV11-2 and J is TRBJ2-7, with D possibly matching TRBD1 (6 bases). CDR1 SGHAT and CDR2 FQNNGV come from the germline V gene. The V and J ends lost 5 bases and 1 base respectively, with 9 bases between them. The CDR3 extends over 13 amino acids. CDR3 coding DNA: TGTGCCAGCAGCCTGGGGGCTTCCTACGAGCAGTACTTC. Amino acid sequence: CASSLGASYEQYF.

The V and J genes are TRBV24-1 and TRBJ1-1; a weak D match, TRBD1 (5 bases). Trimming removed 5 bases from V and 7 bases from J, with 7 bases in between. The germline CDR1 and CDR2 sequences are KGHDR and SFDVKD. The CDR3 loop spans 11 amino acids. The DNA for the CDR3 is TGTGCCACCAGTGGGGGCGGTGAAGCTTTCTTT. Protein product: CATSGGGEAFF.

V is TRBV19 and J is TRBJ1-2; D may be TRBD1 (5 bases). The V gene's germline CDR1 is LNHDA and CDR2 SQIVND (reference sequence). The CDR3 is 16 amino acids. V lost 5 bases and J lost 0, with 16 bases in between. This chain's CDR3 is CASSLATAQANYGYTF. Written as DNA, the CDR3 is TGTGCCAGTAGTCTCGCGACAGCTCAAGCTAACTATGGCTACACCTTC.

In this sample, this clone turned up once. The rearrangement joins TRBV27 to TRBJ2-3; tentatively, D is TRBD2 (7 bases). Germline V gene data show CDR1 as MNHEY and CDR2 as SMNVEV (reference sequence). The germline V and J ends were trimmed by 2 bases and 1 base, with 10 bases remaining between them. The CDR3 is 15 residues long. CDR3 region: CASSLRGAGTDTQYF. The DNA for the CDR3 is TGTGCCAGCAGTTTACGGGGGGCCGGCACAGATACGCAGTATTTT.

The gene calls are TRBV15 and TRBJ2-7; tentatively, D is TRBD1 (6 bases). The CDR3 has 14 amino acids. The ends were cut back, 1 base at V and 2 bases at J, with 9 bases in the middle. From germline, CDR1 is LNHNV and CDR2 YYDKDF (reference sequence). In DNA form, the CDR3 reads TGTGCCACCAGCAGAGGGACAGCAGCCTACGAGCAGTACTTC. It specifies CATSRGTAAYEQYF.

The CDR3 region has the DNA TGTGCCACCAGTGATTTCACAGGGGCAAACTATGGCTACACCTTC. This codes for CATSDFTGANYGYTF. This chain links TRBV24-1 with TRBJ1-2; 7 nucleotides align to TRBD1. Germline V CDR1 and CDR2: KGHDR, SFDVKD. With 1 base clipped from V and 2 bases from J, the junction kept 3 bases outside the gene matches. The CDR3 covers 15 residues.